Below, 21 T cell receptor beta chains from the same sample are listed, as sequenced in a study of CXCR3-negative and CXCR3-positive naive CD8 T cells. UMI-labeled 5' RACE yielded the TRB cDNA libraries. TCRdb derives one entry per CDR3 protein from the 5' RACE reads, leaving out DNA. The sample's table shows 45,000 to 65,000 distinct CDR3 sequences. Input material: naive CXCR3- CD8+ T cells from blood. Sample subset: CD45RO-CCR7+CD27+CD95- naive CD8+ T cells lacking CXCR3 (TNR3-). All receptors come from a human donor in good health. Some clones in this sample may be carry-over from other donors' samples.

The rearrangement uses TRBV19 and TRBJ2-7. Germline V lookup: CDR1 LNHDA, CDR2 SQIVND (reference sequence). This CDR3 has 14 amino acids. CDR3 loop: CASSPAAATYEQYF.

The chain combines TRBV13 with TRBJ2-7. Per germline, CDR1 PRHDT and CDR2 FYEKMQ (reference sequence). This CDR3 is 15 amino acids long. This CDR3 reads CASSLGAGTVGEQYF.

The genes are TRBV28 and TRBJ2-7; TCRdb outputs TRBD1, but without DNA this stays unchecked. Germline V gene sequence: CDR1 MDHEN, CDR2 SYDVKM. The CDR3 is 13 amino acids. The CDR3 sequence is CAIPGQAPYEQYF. The whole variable domain, filled in from reference TRBV28 and TRBJ2-7, reads DVKVTQSSRYLVKRTGEKVFLECVQDMDHENMFWYRQDPGLGLRLIYFSYDVKMKEKGDIPEGYSVSREKKERFSLILESASTNQTSMYLCAIPGQAPYEQYFGPGTRLTVT.

The chain is built from TRBV7-9 and TRBJ2-3; TCRdb's D gene call, TRBD1, goes unchecked for lack of DNA. The CDR3 runs to 15 residues. CDR1 and CDR2 (germline): SEHNR, FQNEAQ (reference sequence). The chain's CDR3 is CASSSGQALTDTQYF.

The chain is built from TRBV19 and TRBJ2-1. CDR3 size: 14 residues. CDR1 and CDR2 from the germline V gene are LNHDA and SQIVND (reference sequence). The chain's CDR3 is CASSETLSYNEQFF.

The rearrangement links TRBV6-6 to TRBJ2-1. The CDR3 covers 14 residues. From germline, CDR1 is MNHNY and CDR2 SVGAGI (reference sequence). CDR3 region: CASSYTQDGNEQFF.

The chain uses TRBV5-1 and TRBJ2-7; TCRdb lists TRBD1, though no DNA is available to test this call. In germline, CDR1 is SGHRS, CDR2 YFSETQ. The CDR3 runs 16 residues. The CDR3 is CASSLNTGKSSYEQYF.

V usage is TRBV7-9 and J usage is TRBJ2-7; TCRdb indicates TRBD1, and absent DNA this call remains unverified. This CDR3 region has 12 residues. CDR1 and CDR2 (germline): SEHNR, FQNEAQ (reference sequence). CDR3 residues: CASSLRADEQYF.

The J gene is TRBJ2-1, the V gene TRBV20-1; TCRdb's D call, TRBD1, is unchecked because there is no DNA. From germline, CDR1 is DFQATT and CDR2 SNEGSKA (reference sequence). This CDR3 spans 15 amino acids. This chain's CDR3 is CSATTSTPGFNEQFF.

V and J are TRBV2 and TRBJ2-1; TCRdb proposes TRBD1, but this gene call is untestable without DNA. There are 15 residues in the CDR3. Germline V gives CDR1 SNHLY, CDR2 FYNNEI. The chain's CDR3 is CASRGDRVGDNEQFF. Full variable domain (missing parts from reference TRBV2 and TRBJ2-1): EPEVTQTPSHQVTQMGQEVILRCVPISNHLYFYWYRQILGQKVEFLVSFYNNEISEKSEIFDDQFSVERPDGSNFTLKIRSTKLEDSAMYFCASRGDRVGDNEQFFGPGTRLTVL.

The chain carries TRBV20-1 and TRBJ2-7; absent DNA, TCRdb's TRBD1 call cannot be checked. Germline V gene lookup returns CDR1 DFQATT and CDR2 SNEGSKA (reference sequence). The CDR3 has 15 amino acids. This chain's CDR3 is CSAAAPGTGFQEQYF.

The CDR3 here is CSVPGGMDGYTF. V is TRBV29-1 and J is TRBJ1-2; as DNA is missing, the TRBD1 call by TCRdb cannot be tested. The CDR3 spans 12 residues. The germline CDR1 and CDR2 sequences are SQVTM and ANQGSEA. Looking up the rest from reference TRBV29-1 and TRBJ1-2 gives the full variable domain: SAVISQKPSRDICQRGTSLTIQCQVDSQVTMMFWYRQQPGQSLTLIATANQGSEATYESGFVIDKFPISRPNLTFSTLTVSNMSPEDSSIYLCSVPGGMDGYTFGSGTRLTVV.

The gene calls are TRBV7-9 and TRBJ2-3; TCRdb picks TRBD1, but there is no DNA to check that call. Per the germline V gene, CDR1 is SEHNR and CDR2 is FQNEAQ (reference sequence). This CDR3 has 12 residues. This CDR3 reads CASSQGTDTQYF.

The chain uses TRBV6-2 or TRBV6-3 and TRBJ2-7; TCRdb indicates TRBD1, and absent DNA this call remains unverified. Germline loops: CDR1 MNHEY, CDR2 SVGEGT. This CDR3 comprises 16 residues. CDR3 sequence reads: CASSYYGQGAVYEQYF.

V gene TRBV14 combines with J gene TRBJ2-5; TCRdb's D call, TRBD1, is unchecked because there is no DNA. This CDR3 contains 17 residues. Germline-derived CDR1 and CDR2 are SGHDN and FVKESK. The CDR3 spells CASSLMPRGWREETQYF.

The rearrangement links TRBV4-1 to TRBJ1-5; as DNA is missing, the TRBD1 call by TCRdb cannot be tested. Germline values: CDR1 MGHRA, CDR2 YSYEKL. The CDR3 runs to 15 residues. The CDR3 region is CASSQRTEGDQPQHF.

The chain combines TRBV20-1 with TRBJ2-1; TCRdb proposes TRBD2, but this gene call is untestable without DNA. The CDR3 length is 15 residues. CDR1 is DFQATT and CDR2 is SNEGSKA in the germline V gene (reference sequence). The CDR3 is CSARNLAGGPDEQFF.

The rearrangement links TRBV2 to TRBJ2-3. Looked up from germline, CDR1 is SNHLY and CDR2 is FYNNEI. The CDR3 length is 12 residues. The CDR3 here is CASRAAPDTQYF.

V usage is TRBV5-1 and J usage is TRBJ1-1; TCRdb returns TRBD1, unconfirmable since there is no DNA. CDR1 and CDR2 (germline): SGHRS, YFSETQ. The CDR3 contains 16 residues. CDR3 region: CASRGRDGDPNTEAFF.

The chain recombines TRBV7-6 with TRBJ1-1. CDR3 length equals 13 residues. Germline CDR1 SGHVS, CDR2 FNYEAQ. Here the CDR3 reads CASSLVEDTEAFF.

This chain joins TRBV29-1 and TRBJ2-7; TCRdb selects TRBD1, and the lack of DNA leaves this call unchecked. The V gene's germline CDR1 is SQVTM and CDR2 ANQGSEA. CDR3 size: 13 residues. CDR3 in amino acids: CSVRQPTSYEQYF.